This entry concerns a single T cell receptor (beta chain). V dropped 0 bases and J dropped 3 bases, with 8 bases sitting between them. The germline gives CDR1 GTSNPN, CDR2 SVGIG (reference sequence). The CDR3 spans 13 residues. Profiled with immunoSEQ multiplex PCR; TCRdb holds only in-frame clones, not every one. The sample gives about 370,000 clones, about 90% of which show up once; around 3% is in the top ten. The source of the sample is a study of blood T cell repertoires in COVID-19. On the study more broadly: Sites across the United States, Italy and Spain contributed samples from acute and convalescent COVID-19.

The chain is built from TRBV30 and TRBJ1-2; weak D call: TRBD1 (5 bases). Sequenced sample: peripheral blood. The TCR sequence derives from a woman in her thirties with COVID-19, enrolled during active disease. The CDR3, as DNA: TGTGCCTGGAGTGTCGGCAGGGACTATGGCTACACCTTC. It yields the protein CAWSVGRDYGYTF.